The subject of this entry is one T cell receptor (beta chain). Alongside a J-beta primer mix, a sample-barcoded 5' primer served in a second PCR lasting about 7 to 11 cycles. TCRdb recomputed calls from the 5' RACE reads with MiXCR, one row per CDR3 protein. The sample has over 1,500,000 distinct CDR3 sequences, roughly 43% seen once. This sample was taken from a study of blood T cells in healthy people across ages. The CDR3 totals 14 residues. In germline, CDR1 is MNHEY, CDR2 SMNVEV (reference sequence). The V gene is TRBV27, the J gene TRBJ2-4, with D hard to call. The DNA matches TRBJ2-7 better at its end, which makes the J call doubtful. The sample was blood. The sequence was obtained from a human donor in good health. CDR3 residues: CASSFQSSTYEQYF. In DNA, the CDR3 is TGTGCCAGCAGTTTTCAAAGTAGTACCTACGAGCAGTACTTC.